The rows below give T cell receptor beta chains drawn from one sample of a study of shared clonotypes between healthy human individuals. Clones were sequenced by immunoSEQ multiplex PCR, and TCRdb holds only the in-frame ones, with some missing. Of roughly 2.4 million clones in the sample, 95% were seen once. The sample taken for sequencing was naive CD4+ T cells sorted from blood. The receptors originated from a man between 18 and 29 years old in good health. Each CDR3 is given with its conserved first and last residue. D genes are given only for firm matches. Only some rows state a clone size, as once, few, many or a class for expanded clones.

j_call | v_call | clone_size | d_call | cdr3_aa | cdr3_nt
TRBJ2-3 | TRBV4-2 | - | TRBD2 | CASSQGAGTSGGTDTQYF | TGTGCCAGCAGCCAGGGTGCCGGGACTAGCGGGGGAACAGATACGCAGTATTTT
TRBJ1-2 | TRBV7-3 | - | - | CASGPGAGNYGYTF | TGTGCCAGCGGCCCGGGGGCGGGGAACTATGGCTACACCTTC
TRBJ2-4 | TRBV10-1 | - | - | CASSESAGAKNIQYF | TGCGCCAGCAGTGAGTCCGCGGGGGCCAAAAACATTCAGTACTTC
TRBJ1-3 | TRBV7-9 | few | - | CASSPAWSSGNTIYF | TGTGCCAGCAGCCCCGCCTGGAGCTCTGGAAACACCATATATTTT
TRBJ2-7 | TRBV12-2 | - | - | CASRLDSGEPYEQYF | TGTGCAAGTCGCTTAGATTCAGGGGAGCCCTACGAGCAGTACTTC
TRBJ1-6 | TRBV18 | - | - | CASSPLPSPLHF | TGTGCCAGCTCACCACTGCCCTCACCCCTCCACTTT
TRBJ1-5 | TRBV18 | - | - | CASSPTPPGLSNQPQHF | TGTGCCAGCTCACCCACACCCCCGGGGCTTAGCAATCAGCCCCAGCATTTT
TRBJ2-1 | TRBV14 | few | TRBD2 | CASSQDPAGASNEQFF | TGTGCCAGCAGCCAAGATCCAGCGGGGGCCTCCAATGAGCAGTTCTTC
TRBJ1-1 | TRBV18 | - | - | CASSPPGGSMNTEAFF | TGTGCCAGCTCACCACCGGGGGGTTCCATGAACACTGAAGCTTTCTTT
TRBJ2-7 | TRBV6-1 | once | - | CASLGTVNYEQYF | TGTGCCAGCCTGGGGACGGTGAACTACGAGCAGTACTTC
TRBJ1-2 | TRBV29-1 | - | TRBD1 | CSAYTGGPYSYGYTF | TGCAGCGCATATACAGGGGGCCCTTACTCCTATGGCTACACCTTC
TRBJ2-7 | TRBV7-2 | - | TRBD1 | CASSIGQGAYEQYF | TGTGCCAGCAGTATAGGACAGGGGGCTTACGAGCAGTACTTC
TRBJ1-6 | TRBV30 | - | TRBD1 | CAWSVMGTGKNSPLHF | TGTGCCTGGAGTGTAATGGGGACAGGGAAAAATTCACCCCTCCACTTT
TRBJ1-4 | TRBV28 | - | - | CASNEWSGINEKLFF | TGTGCCAGCAACGAGTGGTCAGGGATTAATGAAAAACTGTTTTTT
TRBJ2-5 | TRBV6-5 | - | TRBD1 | CASRPPGQETQYF | TGTGCCAGCAGACCGCCGGGACAGGAGACCCAGTACTTC
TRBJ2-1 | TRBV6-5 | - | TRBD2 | CASSYGLATNNEQFF | TGTGCCAGCAGTTACGGACTAGCGACAAACAATGAGCAGTTCTTC
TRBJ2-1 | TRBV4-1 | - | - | CASSPQTGRHEQFF | TGCGCCAGCAGCCCCCAAACGGGGCGCCATGAGCAGTTCTTC
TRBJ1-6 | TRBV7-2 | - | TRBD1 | CASSLGPQGGYNSPLHF | TGTGCCAGCAGCTTAGGCCCACAGGGGGGCTATAATTCACCCCTCCACTTT
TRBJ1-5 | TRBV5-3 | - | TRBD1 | CARSCGKTGLSNQPQHF | TGTGCCAGAAGCTGCGGGAAGACAGGGCTAAGCAATCAGCCCCAGCATTTT
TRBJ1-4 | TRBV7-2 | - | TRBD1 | CASSAQTGISEKLFF | TGTGCCAGCAGCGCTCAGACAGGGATTAGCGAAAAACTGTTTTTT
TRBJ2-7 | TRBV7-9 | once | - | CASSRMGEQYF | TGTGCCAGCAGCCGAATGGGCGAGCAGTACTTC
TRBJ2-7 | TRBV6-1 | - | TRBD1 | CASLTGQGGLGQYF | TGTGCCAGCTTGACGGGACAGGGGGGACTCGGGCAGTACTTC
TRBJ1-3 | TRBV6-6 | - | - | CASSFGISSGNTIYF | TGTGCCAGCAGTTTCGGCATCTCTTCTGGAAACACCATATATTTT
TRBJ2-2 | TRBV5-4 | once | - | CASSRTRAENTGELFF | TGTGCCAGCAGTCGGACAAGGGCTGAGAACACCGGGGAGCTGTTTTTT
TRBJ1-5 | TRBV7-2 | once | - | CASSPGWNQPQHF | TGTGCCAGCAGCCCAGGGTGGAATCAGCCCCAGCATTTT
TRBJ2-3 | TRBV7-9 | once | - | CASSPILVLRDTQYF | TGTGCCAGCAGCCCAATACTAGTTCTTAGGGATACGCAGTATTTT
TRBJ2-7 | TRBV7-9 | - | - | CASSLINSYEQYF | TGTGCCAGCAGCCTCATTAATTCCTACGAGCAGTACTTC
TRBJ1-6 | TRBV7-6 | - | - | CASSFGGRDSPLHF | TGTGCCAGCAGCTTCGGGGGAAGGGATTCACCCCTCCACTTT
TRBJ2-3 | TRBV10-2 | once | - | CASRGQLTDTQYF | TGCGCCAGCAGGGGCCAACTCACAGATACGCAGTATTTT
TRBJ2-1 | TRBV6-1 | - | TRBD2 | CASSEAGLAAYNEQFF | TGTGCCAGCAGTGAAGCGGGGCTAGCGGCTTACAATGAGCAGTTCTTC
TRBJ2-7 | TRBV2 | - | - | CASSEMYEQYF | TGTGCCAGCAGTGAAATGTACGAGCAGTACTTC
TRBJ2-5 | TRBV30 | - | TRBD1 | CAWVPGQALQETQYF | TGTGCCTGGGTGCCTGGACAGGCCCTCCAAGAGACCCAGTACTTC
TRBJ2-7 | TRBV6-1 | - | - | CASSELGFEPSYEQYF | TGTGCCAGCAGTGAACTGGGCTTCGAGCCCTCCTACGAGCAGTACTTC
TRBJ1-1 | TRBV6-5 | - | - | CASSQGRKAFF | TGTGCCAGCAGTCAGGGACGGAAAGCTTTCTTT
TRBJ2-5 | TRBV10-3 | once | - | CAISAGQRETQYF | TGTGCCATCAGTGCTGGGCAGAGGGAGACCCAGTACTTC
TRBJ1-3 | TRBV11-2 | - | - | CASSSQIGNTIYF | TGTGCCAGCAGCTCACAAATCGGAAACACCATATATTTT
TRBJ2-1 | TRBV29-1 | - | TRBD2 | CSARELAVSSYNEQFF | TGCAGCGCCCGGGAGCTAGCGGTTAGCTCCTACAATGAGCAGTTCTTC
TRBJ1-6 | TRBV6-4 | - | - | CASIRGRPNSPLHF | TGTGCCAGCATAAGGGGCAGACCTAATTCACCCCTCCACTTT
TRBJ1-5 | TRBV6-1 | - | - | CASSRGSDQPQHF | TGTGCCAGCAGTAGGGGCTCCGATCAGCCCCAGCATTTT
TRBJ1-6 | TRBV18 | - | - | CASSPRGEGGNSPLHF | TGTGCCAGCTCACCAAGAGGAGAGGGTGGGAATTCACCCCTCCACTTT
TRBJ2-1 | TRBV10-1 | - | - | CASTWVVPIQQFF | TGCGCCAGCACGTGGGTGGTCCCAATCCAGCAGTTCTTC
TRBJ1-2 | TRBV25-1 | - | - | CASSESWAGSGYTF | TGTGCCAGCAGTGAGAGTTGGGCAGGCAGTGGCTACACCTTC
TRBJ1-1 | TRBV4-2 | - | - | CASSQDPTAPLKAFF | TGTGCCAGCAGCCAAGATCCAACTGCCCCATTAAAAGCTTTCTTT
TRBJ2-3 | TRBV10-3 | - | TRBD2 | CAISESSGRVSDTQYF | TGTGCCATCAGTGAATCGAGCGGGAGAGTCTCAGATACGCAGTATTTT